A single sample gave rise to the 31 T cell receptor beta chains below, sequenced in a study of long-term antiretroviral therapy in people with HIV. Samples were assayed with immunoSEQ v3.0 at survey level. Method: immunoSEQ multiplex PCR; TCRdb's copy keeps in-frame clones and lacks some. The table shows some 9,700 clones, with about four fifths occurring only once. Sequenced material: unsorted PBMCs, taken 1.8 years before starting antiretroviral therapy. Receptors originate from a man aged 35 to 55 with HIV.

V usage is TRBV10-2 and J usage is TRBJ2-7, with D tentatively TRBD1 or TRBD2 (5 bases each). The V end was cut by 7 bases, the J end by 5 bases, with 21 bases between. CDR1 WSHSY and CDR2 SAAADI come from the germline V gene. The CDR3 covers 15 residues. The CDR3 bases are TGCGCCAGCATTCCGGGACCTTCCAGACTACACGAGCAGTACTTC. Its protein is CASIPGPSRLHEQYF.

This rearrangement joins TRBV30 to TRBJ2-7; D call uncertain. The length of the CDR3 is 14 residues. The germline gives CDR1 GTSNPN, CDR2 SVGIG (reference sequence). V lost 2 bases and J 2 bases, leaving 13 bases between the germline ends. The CDR3 DNA is TGTGCCTGGAGTACCCCCAGAAGGCCCTACGAGCAGTACTTC. Translation: CAWSTPRRPYEQYF.

The gene calls are TRBV10-3 and TRBJ2-2; 10 bases are shared with TRBD2. The CDR3 extends over 14 amino acids. CDR1 and CDR2 from the germline V gene are ENHRY and SYGVKD. With V trimmed by 3 bases and J by 5 bases, 0 bases remained unmatched. CDR3 in amino acids: CAISEAGGTGELFF. CDR3 nucleotide sequence: TGTGCCATCAGTGAAGCGGGGGGGACCGGGGAGCTGTTTTTT.

This chain links TRBV2 with TRBJ1-6; D is uncertain. There are 19 residues in the CDR3. V lost 0 bases and J 3 bases, leaving 18 bases between the germline ends. CDR1 is SNHLY, CDR2 FYNNEI, per germline. The CDR3 is CASSEASPGEARYNSPLHF. CDR3 DNA sequence: TGTGCCAGCAGTGAAGCGTCCCCCGGGGAAGCTCGCTATAATTCACCCCTCCACTTT.

The rearrangement joins TRBV5-8 to TRBJ2-7; 8 bases are shared with TRBD1. The CDR3 extends over 14 amino acids. J gave up 3 bases and V 1 base, and 3 bases lay outside the gene matches. The germline gives CDR1 SGHTS, CDR2 YDEGEE. The CDR3 DNA reads TGTGCCAGCAGCTTGAGACAGGGGTACTACGAGCAGTACTTC. Protein product: CASSLRQGYYEQYF.

CDR3 sequence: CASSSGQVLQPQHF. The DNA of the CDR3 is TGTGCCAGCAGTTCAGGACAGGTTCTTCAGCCCCAGCATTTT. The chain carries TRBV27 and TRBJ1-5, with 7 positions matching TRBD1. Germline V CDR1 and CDR2: MNHEY, SMNVEV (reference sequence). V lost 4 bases and J lost 6; bases outside the gene matches: 6. The CDR3 has 14 amino acids.

This clone was seen a few times. The J gene is TRBJ1-6, the V gene TRBV18; 8 bases line up with TRBD1. Germline V gene data show CDR1 as KGHSH and CDR2 as LQKENI. With 6 bases clipped from V and 7 bases from J, the junction kept 5 bases outside the gene matches. The CDR3 is 14 residues long. CDR3 DNA: TGTGCCAGCTCCCTACAGGGGGGAAATTCACCCCTCCACTTT. This codes for CASSLQGGNSPLHF.

The chain employs TRBV5-4 and TRBJ2-1; 9 nucleotides line up with TRBD1. Germline V gene data show CDR1 as SGHNT and CDR2 as YYREEE (reference sequence). The CDR3 loop spans 17 amino acids. Trimming at V came to 0 bases and at J to 8 bases, leaving 12 bases not matched to a gene. CDR3 protein: CASSLELPGTGLDEQFF. The CDR3 DNA reads TGTGCCAGCAGCTTGGAGCTTCCCGGGACAGGGTTGGATGAGCAGTTCTTC.

This clone was seen once. The chain links TRBV7-8 to TRBJ1-6; 7 positions agree with TRBD1. The CDR3 extends over 15 amino acids. Germline V lookup: CDR1 SGHVS, CDR2 FQNEAQ. The V gene end was trimmed by 8 bases and the J gene end by 6 bases; junction bases not matched to a gene: 10. CDR3 region: CASRLQGIPNSPLHF. CDR3 nucleotide sequence: TGTGCCAGCCGTCTACAGGGGATCCCTAATTCACCCCTCCACTTT.

The chain carries TRBV5-1 and TRBJ2-2; 7 positions match TRBD1. After removal of 4 bases from V and 1 base from J, the junction contained 4 bases not matched to a gene. CDR1 and CDR2 from the germline V gene are SGHRS and YFSETQ. CDR3 length: 15 amino acids. The CDR3 DNA reads TGCGCCAGCAGCCAACAGGGGATGAACACCGGGGAGCTGTTTTTT. This codes for CASSQQGMNTGELFF.

The sample holds a few counts of this clone. The CDR3, as DNA: TGTGCCAGTAGTATAGGGGCCGCCGGAGCCAAAAACATTCAGTACTTC. This gives the protein CASSIGAAGAKNIQYF. The chain joins TRBV19 to TRBJ2-4, with no clear D. The CDR3 is made up of 16 amino acids. Trimming left V 1 base short and J 0 bases short, with 10 bases between. The germline V gene has CDR1 LNHDA and CDR2 SQIVND (reference sequence).

The chain joins TRBV29-1 to TRBJ1-1, with D possibly matching TRBD1 (6 bases). CDR1 SQVTM and CDR2 ANQGSEA come from the germline V gene. The V end lost 7 bases, the J end lost 5 bases, and 17 bases lay between the germline ends. The CDR3 consists of 13 residues. The chain's CDR3 is CSAQGHRRTEAFF. As DNA, the CDR3 is TGCAGCGCCCAGGGGCACCGACGGACTGAAGCTTTCTTT.

The V and J genes are TRBV5-1 and TRBJ2-2, with D tentatively TRBD1 (5 bases). Trimming cost V 0 bases and J 2 bases, with 11 bases left between them. The CDR3 has 16 amino acids. Germline V gene lookup returns CDR1 SGHRS and CDR2 YFSETQ. CDR3 residues: CASSLAIGVNTGELFF. The CDR3 DNA sequence: TGCGCCAGCAGCTTGGCCATAGGGGTAAACACCGGGGAGCTGTTTTTT.

The rearrangement joins TRBV6-5 to TRBJ2-7; perhaps TRBD1 as D (6 bases). In germline, CDR1 is MNHEY, CDR2 SVGAGI. The CDR3 extends over 16 amino acids. Trimming removed 0 bases from V and 4 bases from J, with 16 bases in between. CDR3 in DNA: TGTGCCAGCAGTTACTCTCAGGGGTCCCCGGGGTACGAGCAGTACTTC. As protein: CASSYSQGSPGYEQYF.

The CDR3 DNA follows: TGTGCCAGCACCCGTGGCAGTGCCTATGGCTACACCTTC. Protein: CASTRGSAYGYTF. The genes are TRBV5-6 and TRBJ1-2; D unresolved. Deletions cut 6 bases from V and 4 bases from J, with 13 bases between. The CDR3 is made up of 13 amino acids. Looked up from germline, CDR1 is SGHDT and CDR2 is YYEEEE.

J is TRBJ1-6 and V is TRBV11-2; 7 bases match TRBD1. CDR3 length equals 15 residues. Trimming removed 0 bases from V and 9 bases from J; junction bases left unmatched: 5. Per germline, CDR1 SGHAT and CDR2 FQNNGV. The CDR3 sequence: CASSLEAGGTSPLHF. Here the CDR3 DNA reads TGTGCCAGCAGCTTAGAGGCAGGGGGAACTTCACCCCTCCACTTT.

This chain joins TRBV27 and TRBJ1-6; D is perhaps TRBD1 (6 bases). Germline V gene lookup returns CDR1 MNHEY and CDR2 SMNVEV (reference sequence). Trimming removed 6 bases from V and 9 bases from J, with 21 bases in between. The CDR3 contains 16 residues. CDR3 sequence reads: CASRPRPQDRFSPLHF. In DNA, the CDR3 is TGTGCCAGCAGACCAAGGCCCCAGGACAGATTTTCACCCCTCCACTTT.

The chain recombines TRBV28 with TRBJ2-3; D possibly corresponds to TRBD2 (6 bases). The length of the CDR3 is 16 residues. Per germline, CDR1 MDHEN and CDR2 SYDVKM. The V end lost 1 base, the J end lost 2 bases, and 13 bases lay between the germline ends. CDR3 DNA: TGTGCCAGCAGTTTATCGCGGGACTGGGCCACAGATACGCAGTATTTT. Translating gives CASSLSRDWATDTQYF. Using reference TRBV28 and TRBJ2-3 for the parts outside the CDR3, the full variable domain is DVKVTQSSRYLVKRTGEKVFLECVQDMDHENMFWYRQDPGLGLRLIYFSYDVKMKEKGDIPEGYSVSREKKERFSLILESASTNQTSMYLCASSLSRDWATDTQYFGPGTRLTVL.

The V and J genes are TRBV25-1 and TRBJ1-6; TRBD1 is a possible D gene (5 bases). CDR1 and CDR2 (germline): MGHDK, SYGVNS. The CDR3 loop spans 15 amino acids. The ends were cut back, 4 bases at V and 9 bases at J, with 16 bases in the middle. Here the CDR3 DNA reads TGTGCCAGCAGTGCTCCGGGACCGGGACCTTCACCCCTCCACTTT. Protein product: CASSAPGPGPSPLHF.

There are a few counts of this clone. This sequence joins TRBV27 and TRBJ1-5; D is possibly TRBD1 (5 bases). The CDR3 sequence is 13 residues long. The V end was cut by 3 bases, the J end by 4 bases, with 7 bases between. Per germline, CDR1 MNHEY and CDR2 SMNVEV (reference sequence). The CDR3 reads CASSFTGNQPQHF. CDR3 bases: TGTGCCAGCAGTTTCACAGGTAATCAGCCCCAGCATTTT.

The rearrangement uses TRBV10-3 and TRBJ2-2, with TRBD2 matching 10 bases. The CDR3 sequence is 18 residues long. The germline CDR1 and CDR2 sequences are ENHRY and SYGVKD. Germline trimming cut 3 bases from V and 7 bases from J; bases unmatched to any gene: 14. CDR3 region: CAISDFDGSGGAVGELFF. CDR3 DNA sequence: TGTGCCATCAGTGATTTCGATGGGAGCGGGGGGGCCGTCGGGGAGCTGTTTTTT.

The chain joins TRBV6-1 to TRBJ2-7; D may be TRBD1 (6 bases). The CDR3 sequence is 15 residues long. The V gene's germline CDR1 is MNHNS and CDR2 SASEGT. Between the trimmed V and J ends, which lost 6 bases and 2 bases, there was a span of 17 bases. Here the CDR3 DNA reads TGTGCCAGCAGGGGAACGGGCAGGGGCGCCTACGAGCAGTACTTC. This translates into CASRGTGRGAYEQYF.

This chain links TRBV29-1 with TRBJ1-1; D gene uncertain. Trimming removed 4 bases from V and 0 bases from J, with 6 bases in between. The germline V gene encodes CDR1 SQVTM and CDR2 ANQGSEA. This CDR3 comprises 12 residues. The CDR3 spells CSVGGLNTEAFF. The CDR3 nucleotides read TGCAGCGTTGGAGGGTTGAACACTGAAGCTTTCTTT.

This clone was detected only once. J is TRBJ2-1 and V is TRBV7-9; D might be TRBD1 or TRBD2, each matching 5 bases. V lost 6 bases, J lost 8 bases, and 14 bases lay in between. The germline V gene has CDR1 SEHNR and CDR2 FQNEAQ (reference sequence). The CDR3 consists of 13 residues. CDR3 nucleotides: TGTGCCAGCAGTCCTGAGGGGTTCGATGAGCAGTTCTTC. Its protein is CASSPEGFDEQFF.

The chain combines TRBV18 with TRBJ1-1, with D maybe TRBD1 (5 bases). Trimming stripped 0 bases from V and 3 bases from J, with 11 bases between. Germline-derived CDR1 and CDR2 are KGHSH and LQKENI. The CDR3 has 15 amino acids. The CDR3 here is CASSPPDSRDTEAFF. The CDR3 nucleotides read TGTGCCAGCTCACCACCCGACAGTCGGGACACTGAAGCTTTCTTT.

The chain has TRBV7-9 and TRBJ1-1; TRBD1 matches 8 bases. The CDR3 sequence is 13 residues long. V shed 7 bases and J 5 bases; nucleotides not matched to a gene: 6. CDR1 SEHNR and CDR2 FQNEAQ come from the germline V gene (reference sequence). The CDR3 protein is CASTKQGGTEAFF. The DNA for the CDR3 is TGTGCCAGCACTAAACAGGGGGGAACTGAAGCTTTCTTT.

This clone was seen only a few times. The chain combines TRBV21-1 with TRBJ2-7; TRBD1, the D gene given by the table, was not confirmed from the DNA. TRBV21-1 is a known pseudogene. The CDR3 sequence is 15 residues long. The CDR3, as DNA: TGTGCCAGCAGCATACCAGGGATAAGCTCCTACGAGCAGTACTTC. Protein product: CASSIPGISSYEQYF.

The V call is TRBV27, the J call TRBJ2-7, with 13 bases that match TRBD2. V trimming: 1 base; J trimming: 4 bases; junction bases outside the gene matches: 1. Germline V CDR1 and CDR2: MNHEY, SMNVEV (reference sequence). This CDR3 is built from 15 residues. Here the CDR3 reads CASSLLTSGGYEQYF. CDR3 nucleotides: TGTGCCAGCAGTTTATTGACTAGCGGGGGGTACGAGCAGTACTTC.

CDR3 amino acids: CASSYRGNYEQYF. The CDR3 coding sequence is TGTGCCAGCAGTTACCGGGGGAATTACGAGCAGTACTTC. The rearrangement joins TRBV6-5 to TRBJ2-7, with D perhaps matching TRBD2 (6 bases). The V and J ends lost 2 bases and 4 bases respectively, with 9 bases between them. The germline gives CDR1 MNHEY, CDR2 SVGAGI. The CDR3 runs to 13 residues.

V and J are TRBV7-3 and TRBJ1-1; maybe TRBD1 (6 bases). This CDR3 region has 14 residues. The germline gives CDR1 SGHTA, CDR2 FQGTGA. V dropped 5 bases and J dropped 2 bases, with 12 bases sitting between them. The CDR3 DNA reads TGTGCCAGCAGCCTTGTGGGGGGCAACACTGAAGCTTTCTTT. Protein sequence: CASSLVGGNTEAFF.

The V gene is TRBV7-2, the J gene TRBJ2-2; D perhaps matches TRBD1 (5 bases). CDR1 SGHTA and CDR2 FQGNSA come from the germline V gene. The CDR3 has 13 amino acids. V gave up 6 bases and J gave up 8 bases, with 13 bases separating them. The CDR3: CASSPRAKGELFF. Here the CDR3 DNA reads TGTGCCAGCAGTCCCAGGGCAAAGGGGGAGCTGTTTTTT.